This note documents a single T cell receptor (beta chain) sequence. These data come from a study of blood T cell repertoires in COVID-19. The protocol was immunoSEQ multiplex PCR, while the TCRdb copy is restricted to in-frame clones and leaves out a portion. The table records 150,000 to 200,000 clones, around 80% of them present only once. Trimming stripped 4 bases from V and 7 bases from J, with 16 bases between. Germline loops: CDR1 MGHRA, CDR2 YSYEKL. The CDR3 consists of 15 residues. Sequencing was carried out using PBMCs or T cells enriched from blood (not recorded which). This clonotype was obtained from a woman aged 60-75 years who had recovered from COVID-19. The chain is built from TRBV4-1 and TRBJ2-2; tentative D call: TRBD1 (7 bases). In DNA form, the CDR3 reads TGCGCCAGCAGCCCGCGGGCAGGGGGGTACGGGGAGCTGTTTTTT. Its protein product is CASSPRAGGYGELFF.